These T cell receptor beta chains were read from a single sample in a study of T-cell reconstitution after alpha-beta-depleted transplantation in children. TCRdb processed the PCR reads anew with MiXCR; each CDR3 protein has one entry. The sample includes 420,000 or so distinct CDR3 sequences, 11% of them seen just once. The source material was PBMCs from the stem cell graft donor, sampled from the stem cell graft. The receptors derive from a human donor who donated a stem cell graft to a child with acute myeloid leukemia. Both conserved end residues are part of each CDR3. The order of the fields is CDR3 DNA, CDR3 protein, V gene, D gene, clone size, J gene. D genes are given only for firm matches. Expanded clones are given a class, and other clones once, few, many or no size at all.

cdr3_nt: TGTGCCAGCAGTCAGCCAACTTATAGCGGGAGGGCCGAGCAGTACTTC
cdr3_aa: CASSQPTYSGRAEQYF
v_call: TRBV6-1
d_call: TRBD2
clone_size: -
j_call: TRBJ2-7

cdr3_nt: TGTGCCAGCAGCCCACTCGGACGCCACCAAGAGACCCAGTACTTC
cdr3_aa: CASSPLGRHQETQYF
v_call: TRBV7-6
d_call: -
clone_size: few
j_call: TRBJ2-5

cdr3_nt: TGTGCCAGCAGCCTAAATACTCGCAATGAGCAGTTCTTC
cdr3_aa: CASSLNTRNEQFF
v_call: TRBV7-2
d_call: -
clone_size: many
j_call: TRBJ2-1

cdr3_nt: TGTGCCAGCAGCTTCTCACGGGTCTACACCGGGGAGCTGTTTTTT
cdr3_aa: CASSFSRVYTGELFF
v_call: TRBV5-6
d_call: -
clone_size: few
j_call: TRBJ2-2

cdr3_nt: TGCAGCGTTGAAGAGGGTCGTACTGAGCAGTTCTTC
cdr3_aa: CSVEEGRTEQFF
v_call: TRBV29-1
d_call: -
clone_size: many
j_call: TRBJ2-1

cdr3_nt: TGTGCCAGCTCACCACTTCCGGATTCCTACGAGCAGTACTTC
cdr3_aa: CASSPLPDSYEQYF
v_call: TRBV18
d_call: -
clone_size: many
j_call: TRBJ2-7

cdr3_nt: TGTGCCAGCAGCCAAGTCGCGCCGGGACAGGGACCCTACAATGAGCAGTTCTTC
cdr3_aa: CASSQVAPGQGPYNEQFF
v_call: TRBV14
d_call: TRBD1
clone_size: -
j_call: TRBJ2-1

cdr3_nt: TGTGCCAGCAGCTTAGGCTCAACGGGAGAAACGCAGTATTTT
cdr3_aa: CASSLGSTGETQYF
v_call: TRBV7-2
d_call: -
clone_size: many
j_call: TRBJ2-3

cdr3_nt: TGTGCCAGCAGTCCACAGGGGCTGGGTCAGCCCCAGCATTTT
cdr3_aa: CASSPQGLGQPQHF
v_call: TRBV27
d_call: TRBD1
clone_size: -
j_call: TRBJ1-5

cdr3_nt: TGTGCCAGCACCGGGACATGGGGACTAGCCAAAAACATTCAGTACTTC
cdr3_aa: CASTGTWGLAKNIQYF
v_call: TRBV25-1
d_call: -
clone_size: -
j_call: TRBJ2-4

cdr3_nt: TGCGCCAGCAGCTTGCTCGGGACAGGGGCAAGTTCACCCCTCCACTTT
cdr3_aa: CASSLLGTGASSPLHF
v_call: TRBV5-1
d_call: TRBD1
clone_size: many
j_call: TRBJ1-6

cdr3_nt: TGTGCTAGCAGCCTGACGTACACCGGGGAGCTGTTTTTT
cdr3_aa: CASSLTYTGELFF
v_call: TRBV7-7
d_call: -
clone_size: few
j_call: TRBJ2-2

cdr3_nt: TGTGCCAGCAGCCCATTTCGAGGGGGCGTAATTTCAGATACGCAGTATTTT
cdr3_aa: CASSPFRGGVISDTQYF
v_call: TRBV9
d_call: TRBD1
clone_size: few
j_call: TRBJ2-3

cdr3_nt: TGTGCCAGCAGCGGGGTGGAGGACGAGCAGTACTTC
cdr3_aa: CASSGVEDEQYF
v_call: TRBV7-9
d_call: -
clone_size: -
j_call: TRBJ2-7

cdr3_nt: TGTGCCAGCTCACCAAGGCTTTTTTCGGGGACAGGAGGCTCTGGGGCCAACGTCCTGACTTTC
cdr3_aa: CASSPRLFSGTGGSGANVLTF
v_call: TRBV18
d_call: TRBD1
clone_size: -
j_call: TRBJ2-6

cdr3_nt: TGTGCCAGCAGCGGCAGGGGGGGAAGCACTGAAGCTTTCTTT
cdr3_aa: CASSGRGGSTEAFF
v_call: TRBV7-2
d_call: TRBD1
clone_size: -
j_call: TRBJ1-1

cdr3_nt: TGTGCCAGCAGTACCCGGGAGGGGGCACACAATGAGCAGTTCTTC
cdr3_aa: CASSTREGAHNEQFF
v_call: TRBV6-1
d_call: -
clone_size: few
j_call: TRBJ2-1

cdr3_nt: TGTGCCAGCAGCCGGCCAGACCAAGAGACCCAGTACTTC
cdr3_aa: CASSRPDQETQYF
v_call: TRBV3-1
d_call: -
clone_size: few
j_call: TRBJ2-5

cdr3_nt: TGTGCCAGCAGCCCATGGACTAGCGGGAGATTCGAGCAGTACTTC
cdr3_aa: CASSPWTSGRFEQYF
v_call: TRBV7-9
d_call: TRBD2
clone_size: -
j_call: TRBJ2-7

cdr3_nt: TGCAGTGCGGACCCCGCGCTCAAGGGCACAGATACGCAGTATTTT
cdr3_aa: CSADPALKGTDTQYF
v_call: TRBV20-1
d_call: -
clone_size: -
j_call: TRBJ2-3

cdr3_nt: TGTGCCAGTAGTACCAACAGGGGTTGGCATAATGAAAAACTGTTTTTT
cdr3_aa: CASSTNRGWHNEKLFF
v_call: TRBV19
d_call: TRBD1
clone_size: -
j_call: TRBJ1-4

cdr3_nt: TGTGCCACCAGCAGAGAACGACTAGTAGCCTACAATGAGCAGTTCTTC
cdr3_aa: CATSRERLVAYNEQFF
v_call: TRBV15
d_call: -
clone_size: few
j_call: TRBJ2-1

cdr3_nt: TGCAGTTCACCCGCTGGGGGAAACATTCAGTACTTC
cdr3_aa: CSSPAGGNIQYF
v_call: TRBV20-1
d_call: -
clone_size: many
j_call: TRBJ2-4

cdr3_nt: TGCAGCGTTGAAGGCTGGAACAGCCGATACCAAGAGACCCAGTACTTC
cdr3_aa: CSVEGWNSRYQETQYF
v_call: TRBV29-1
d_call: -
clone_size: -
j_call: TRBJ2-5

cdr3_nt: TGCAGCGTTGTGCGGGACAACATAGCCAAAAACATTCAGTACTTC
cdr3_aa: CSVVRDNIAKNIQYF
v_call: TRBV29-1
d_call: -
clone_size: -
j_call: TRBJ2-4

cdr3_nt: TGTGCCAGCAGCGCACCTGGGGGCTACGAGCAGTACTTC
cdr3_aa: CASSAPGGYEQYF
v_call: TRBV7-9
d_call: -
clone_size: few
j_call: TRBJ2-7

cdr3_nt: TGTGCCAGCAGTTACACGCGGACCGGGGAGCTGTTTTTT
cdr3_aa: CASSYTRTGELFF
v_call: TRBV6-5
d_call: -
clone_size: many
j_call: TRBJ2-2

cdr3_nt: TGCGCCAGCAGCCAAGGTGGTGGGGCGTGGGGGTTCGAGCAGTACTTC
cdr3_aa: CASSQGGGAWGFEQYF
v_call: TRBV4-3
d_call: -
clone_size: -
j_call: TRBJ2-7

cdr3_nt: TGCAGTGCAACGGGACAGATACAAGAGACCCAGTACTTC
cdr3_aa: CSATGQIQETQYF
v_call: TRBV20-1
d_call: TRBD1
clone_size: -
j_call: TRBJ2-5

cdr3_nt: TGTGCCAGCAGTTTTCAAGTCCTTAGCAATCAGCCCCAGCATTTT
cdr3_aa: CASSFQVLSNQPQHF
v_call: TRBV12-1
d_call: -
clone_size: -
j_call: TRBJ1-5

cdr3_nt: TGCAGTGCTAGAGTTTACGGGTCAGGGGCTGGAAACACCATATATTTT
cdr3_aa: CSARVYGSGAGNTIYF
v_call: TRBV20-1
d_call: -
clone_size: few
j_call: TRBJ1-3

cdr3_nt: TGCGCCAGCAGACCGGGACGGACCGACTCTGGAAACACCATATATTTT
cdr3_aa: CASRPGRTDSGNTIYF
v_call: TRBV10-2
d_call: -
clone_size: few
j_call: TRBJ1-3

cdr3_nt: TGTGCCTGGAGTAGCAGGGGACCGCCTCGGACCCAGTACTTC
cdr3_aa: CAWSSRGPPRTQYF
v_call: TRBV30
d_call: -
clone_size: -
j_call: TRBJ2-5

cdr3_nt: TGTGCCATCAGGGAAGCCCCCGACCAGAATGAGCAGTTCTTC
cdr3_aa: CAIREAPDQNEQFF
v_call: TRBV10-3
d_call: -
clone_size: -
j_call: TRBJ2-1

cdr3_nt: TGTGCCAGTACCGACGACAGGACCTTCAGGGATACGCAGTATTTT
cdr3_aa: CASTDDRTFRDTQYF
v_call: TRBV19
d_call: -
clone_size: -
j_call: TRBJ2-3

cdr3_nt: TGTGCCAGCAGCTTATTTCGGCAGGACAATGAGCAGTTCTTC
cdr3_aa: CASSLFRQDNEQFF
v_call: TRBV7-2
d_call: -
clone_size: many
j_call: TRBJ2-1

cdr3_nt: TGCAGTGCTAGAAACAGGGGAGCGGGCACTGAAGCTTTCTTT
cdr3_aa: CSARNRGAGTEAFF
v_call: TRBV20-1
d_call: TRBD1
clone_size: few
j_call: TRBJ1-1

cdr3_nt: TGTGCCAGCAGTTACTTAGGGACAGTGAATGAAAAACTGTTTTTT
cdr3_aa: CASSYLGTVNEKLFF
v_call: TRBV6-5
d_call: TRBD1
clone_size: -
j_call: TRBJ1-4

cdr3_nt: TGTGCCAGCAGTTACTCGGGACTAGTAGCAATCGGCGACGAGCAGTACTTC
cdr3_aa: CASSYSGLVAIGDEQYF
v_call: TRBV6-2/TRBV6-3
d_call: TRBD2
clone_size: once
j_call: TRBJ2-7

cdr3_nt: TGTGCCAGCAGCAAAATTAGCGGGGGCACCGGGGAGCTGTTTTTT
cdr3_aa: CASSKISGGTGELFF
v_call: TRBV5-4
d_call: TRBD2
clone_size: few
j_call: TRBJ2-2

cdr3_nt: TGCGCCAGCAATAAACAGGGGGCGTCCGAAGAGACCCAGTACTTC
cdr3_aa: CASNKQGASEETQYF
v_call: TRBV5-1
d_call: TRBD1
clone_size: few
j_call: TRBJ2-5

cdr3_nt: TGTGCCAGCAGCCAACAGGGGACTAGTGCTCAGACCCAGTACTTC
cdr3_aa: CASSQQGTSAQTQYF
v_call: TRBV3-1
d_call: TRBD2
clone_size: few
j_call: TRBJ2-5

cdr3_nt: TGTGCCAGCAGCCACAGAGCGGGGCCCCCAGATACGCAGTATTTT
cdr3_aa: CASSHRAGPPDTQYF
v_call: TRBV12-3/TRBV12-4
d_call: TRBD2
clone_size: many
j_call: TRBJ2-3

cdr3_nt: TGTGCCAGCAGCTTGTGGGGACAGTACAATGAGCAGTTCTTC
cdr3_aa: CASSLWGQYNEQFF
v_call: TRBV5-5
d_call: TRBD1
clone_size: few
j_call: TRBJ2-1

cdr3_nt: TGTGCCAGCAGCTTAGGGGCCGCGACAGGGTTGGATCAGCAGTTCTTC
cdr3_aa: CASSLGAATGLDQQFF
v_call: TRBV7-2
d_call: TRBD1
clone_size: few
j_call: TRBJ2-1

cdr3_nt: TGCAGTGCTAGAGAACACGGCCAGGGAAACGTTTCACCCCTCCACTTT
cdr3_aa: CSAREHGQGNVSPLHF
v_call: TRBV20-1
d_call: -
clone_size: -
j_call: TRBJ1-6

cdr3_nt: TGTGCCATCGCGACCGGCACAGATACGCAGTATTTT
cdr3_aa: CAIATGTDTQYF
v_call: TRBV10-3
d_call: -
clone_size: once
j_call: TRBJ2-3

cdr3_nt: TGTGCCAGCACCGATCGACAGGGCGGGGAGCAGTTCTTC
cdr3_aa: CASTDRQGGEQFF
v_call: TRBV7-2
d_call: TRBD1
clone_size: many
j_call: TRBJ2-1

cdr3_nt: TGTGCCAGCAGCTTGGCCGGGGGCGGGACGGAGTATGAGCAGTTCTTC
cdr3_aa: CASSLAGGGTEYEQFF
v_call: TRBV5-6
d_call: -
clone_size: -
j_call: TRBJ2-1

cdr3_nt: TGCAGCGTTGCAGGCGCGGAGCAGTTCTTC
cdr3_aa: CSVAGAEQFF
v_call: TRBV29-1
d_call: -
clone_size: many
j_call: TRBJ2-1

cdr3_nt: TGCGCCAGCAGCTTGGCCCCCACAGGGTTAATGAGAGGATACGAGCAGTACTTC
cdr3_aa: CASSLAPTGLMRGYEQYF
v_call: TRBV5-1
d_call: -
clone_size: few
j_call: TRBJ2-7

cdr3_nt: TGCAGCGAAGAGGGGGACAGTGGAGGGGAGACCCAGTACTTC
cdr3_aa: CSEEGDSGGETQYF
v_call: TRBV29-1
d_call: -
clone_size: -
j_call: TRBJ2-5

cdr3_nt: TGTGCCAGCAGCCCCCCTAGCGGGGTGGATACGCAGTATTTT
cdr3_aa: CASSPPSGVDTQYF
v_call: TRBV7-2
d_call: TRBD2
clone_size: many
j_call: TRBJ2-3